This T cell receptor beta chain was recovered during a study of blood T cell repertoires in COVID-19. As for the study in general: Sites in the United States, Italy and Spain provided acute and convalescent COVID-19 samples. T cells, B-cell-depleted T cells, or PBMCs supplied cDNA or gDNA.

Sequencing was performed with immunoSEQ multiplex PCR; in TCRdb, only in-frame clones are kept and a portion is missing. Seen here are some 150,000 clones, 86% observed once, and the top ten hold 7.5% to 8.5%. CDR1 MNHNS and CDR2 SASEGT come from the germline V gene. Between the trimmed V and J ends, which lost 3 bases and 2 bases, there was a span of 11 bases. The CDR3 length is 14 residues. The clonotype was recovered from a woman in her sixties with acute or convalescent COVID-19. Sequenced sample: peripheral blood. The genes are TRBV6-1 and TRBJ2-7; a weak D match, TRBD1 (5 bases). The CDR3 nucleotides are TGTGCCAGCAGTGACAGCAGGGTGGCCTACGAGCAGTACTTC. It encodes CASSDSRVAYEQYF.